A selection of T cell receptor beta chains follows, all from one sample in a study of blood T cell repertoires in COVID-19. Produced via immunoSEQ multiplex PCR; TCRdb's table is partial and in-frame only. There are tens of thousands of clones in the sample; about nine tenths occur only once, and 6% to 8% lies in the top ten. Sequencing was done on a sample of peripheral blood. The receptors were gathered from an elderly woman with active COVID-19. Both conserved end residues are part of each CDR3. D genes are given only for firm matches.

V gene	J gene	CDR3 length	D gene	CDR3 DNA	CDR3 protein
TRBV2	TRBJ1-2	14	NA	TGTGCCAGCAGCACCAACACAGGGAACTATGGCTACACCTTC	CASSTNTGNYGYTF
TRBV28	TRBJ2-7	14	NA	TGTGCCAGCAGTCCTCCGACAGGAAATTACGAGCAGTACTTC	CASSPPTGNYEQYF
TRBV7-8	TRBJ2-7	15	NA	TGTGCCAGCAGCTTAGATACAGGCCTCATGGACGAGCAGTACTTC	CASSLDTGLMDEQYF
TRBV28	TRBJ2-1	12	TRBD2	TGTGCCAGCAGTATCCTAGCGGATGAGCAGTTCTTC	CASSILADEQFF
TRBV6-5	TRBJ2-3	16	TRBD2	TGTGCCAGCAGTTACCGGGGCGGGGGGAAAGGAGATACGCAGTATTTT	CASSYRGGGKGDTQYF
TRBV28	TRBJ1-2	15	TRBD1	TGTGCCAGCAAAGTGACAGGGGCGGCAGAATATGGCTACACCTTC	CASKVTGAAEYGYTF
TRBV28	TRBJ2-6	14	NA	TGTGCCAGCAGTACGACTTCTGGGGCCAACGTCCTGACTTTC	CASSTTSGANVLTF
TRBV19	TRBJ2-7	17	NA	TGTGCCAGTAGTATAGAGGGGCGGCGGCCCAGCTCCTACGAGCAGTACTTC	CASSIEGRRPSSYEQYF
TRBV4-3	TRBJ2-1	12	TRBD2	TGCGCCAGCAGCCTCCTAGCGGGTGAGCAGTTCTTC	CASSLLAGEQFF
TRBV9	TRBJ2-3	15	TRBD1	TGTGCCAGCAGCGTCACCGGGACAGCCACAGATACGCAGTATTTT	CASSVTGTATDTQYF
TRBV28	TRBJ2-3	14	NA	TGTGCCAGCAGTTTGAACAGGGCAGCAGATACGCAGTATTTT	CASSLNRAADTQYF
TRBV29-1	TRBJ2-3	15	NA	TGCAGCGCTGCCTTACAGGGAGGGGGCACAGATACGCAGTATTTT	CSAALQGGGTDTQYF
TRBV20-1	TRBJ2-1	16	TRBD2	TGCAGTGCTAGTAGTGAGGGAGGGCCAGGCTACAATGAGCAGTTCTTC	CSASSEGGPGYNEQFF
TRBV19	TRBJ2-2	14	TRBD1	TGTGCCAGTAGTTACAGGGGGGAGGCCGGGGAGCTGTTTTTT	CASSYRGEAGELFF
TRBV4-2	TRBJ2-7	13	NA	TGTGCCAGCAGCCAAGCGTTCGGCTACGAGCAGTACTTC	CASSQAFGYEQYF
TRBV18	TRBJ2-3	13	NA	TGTGCCAGCTCACCACAACAGGGAGATACGCAGTATTTT	CASSPQQGDTQYF
TRBV11-2	TRBJ2-3	16	TRBD1	TGTGCCAGCAGCCTAAGACAGGGCGAGGGCACAGATACGCAGTATTTT	CASSLRQGEGTDTQYF